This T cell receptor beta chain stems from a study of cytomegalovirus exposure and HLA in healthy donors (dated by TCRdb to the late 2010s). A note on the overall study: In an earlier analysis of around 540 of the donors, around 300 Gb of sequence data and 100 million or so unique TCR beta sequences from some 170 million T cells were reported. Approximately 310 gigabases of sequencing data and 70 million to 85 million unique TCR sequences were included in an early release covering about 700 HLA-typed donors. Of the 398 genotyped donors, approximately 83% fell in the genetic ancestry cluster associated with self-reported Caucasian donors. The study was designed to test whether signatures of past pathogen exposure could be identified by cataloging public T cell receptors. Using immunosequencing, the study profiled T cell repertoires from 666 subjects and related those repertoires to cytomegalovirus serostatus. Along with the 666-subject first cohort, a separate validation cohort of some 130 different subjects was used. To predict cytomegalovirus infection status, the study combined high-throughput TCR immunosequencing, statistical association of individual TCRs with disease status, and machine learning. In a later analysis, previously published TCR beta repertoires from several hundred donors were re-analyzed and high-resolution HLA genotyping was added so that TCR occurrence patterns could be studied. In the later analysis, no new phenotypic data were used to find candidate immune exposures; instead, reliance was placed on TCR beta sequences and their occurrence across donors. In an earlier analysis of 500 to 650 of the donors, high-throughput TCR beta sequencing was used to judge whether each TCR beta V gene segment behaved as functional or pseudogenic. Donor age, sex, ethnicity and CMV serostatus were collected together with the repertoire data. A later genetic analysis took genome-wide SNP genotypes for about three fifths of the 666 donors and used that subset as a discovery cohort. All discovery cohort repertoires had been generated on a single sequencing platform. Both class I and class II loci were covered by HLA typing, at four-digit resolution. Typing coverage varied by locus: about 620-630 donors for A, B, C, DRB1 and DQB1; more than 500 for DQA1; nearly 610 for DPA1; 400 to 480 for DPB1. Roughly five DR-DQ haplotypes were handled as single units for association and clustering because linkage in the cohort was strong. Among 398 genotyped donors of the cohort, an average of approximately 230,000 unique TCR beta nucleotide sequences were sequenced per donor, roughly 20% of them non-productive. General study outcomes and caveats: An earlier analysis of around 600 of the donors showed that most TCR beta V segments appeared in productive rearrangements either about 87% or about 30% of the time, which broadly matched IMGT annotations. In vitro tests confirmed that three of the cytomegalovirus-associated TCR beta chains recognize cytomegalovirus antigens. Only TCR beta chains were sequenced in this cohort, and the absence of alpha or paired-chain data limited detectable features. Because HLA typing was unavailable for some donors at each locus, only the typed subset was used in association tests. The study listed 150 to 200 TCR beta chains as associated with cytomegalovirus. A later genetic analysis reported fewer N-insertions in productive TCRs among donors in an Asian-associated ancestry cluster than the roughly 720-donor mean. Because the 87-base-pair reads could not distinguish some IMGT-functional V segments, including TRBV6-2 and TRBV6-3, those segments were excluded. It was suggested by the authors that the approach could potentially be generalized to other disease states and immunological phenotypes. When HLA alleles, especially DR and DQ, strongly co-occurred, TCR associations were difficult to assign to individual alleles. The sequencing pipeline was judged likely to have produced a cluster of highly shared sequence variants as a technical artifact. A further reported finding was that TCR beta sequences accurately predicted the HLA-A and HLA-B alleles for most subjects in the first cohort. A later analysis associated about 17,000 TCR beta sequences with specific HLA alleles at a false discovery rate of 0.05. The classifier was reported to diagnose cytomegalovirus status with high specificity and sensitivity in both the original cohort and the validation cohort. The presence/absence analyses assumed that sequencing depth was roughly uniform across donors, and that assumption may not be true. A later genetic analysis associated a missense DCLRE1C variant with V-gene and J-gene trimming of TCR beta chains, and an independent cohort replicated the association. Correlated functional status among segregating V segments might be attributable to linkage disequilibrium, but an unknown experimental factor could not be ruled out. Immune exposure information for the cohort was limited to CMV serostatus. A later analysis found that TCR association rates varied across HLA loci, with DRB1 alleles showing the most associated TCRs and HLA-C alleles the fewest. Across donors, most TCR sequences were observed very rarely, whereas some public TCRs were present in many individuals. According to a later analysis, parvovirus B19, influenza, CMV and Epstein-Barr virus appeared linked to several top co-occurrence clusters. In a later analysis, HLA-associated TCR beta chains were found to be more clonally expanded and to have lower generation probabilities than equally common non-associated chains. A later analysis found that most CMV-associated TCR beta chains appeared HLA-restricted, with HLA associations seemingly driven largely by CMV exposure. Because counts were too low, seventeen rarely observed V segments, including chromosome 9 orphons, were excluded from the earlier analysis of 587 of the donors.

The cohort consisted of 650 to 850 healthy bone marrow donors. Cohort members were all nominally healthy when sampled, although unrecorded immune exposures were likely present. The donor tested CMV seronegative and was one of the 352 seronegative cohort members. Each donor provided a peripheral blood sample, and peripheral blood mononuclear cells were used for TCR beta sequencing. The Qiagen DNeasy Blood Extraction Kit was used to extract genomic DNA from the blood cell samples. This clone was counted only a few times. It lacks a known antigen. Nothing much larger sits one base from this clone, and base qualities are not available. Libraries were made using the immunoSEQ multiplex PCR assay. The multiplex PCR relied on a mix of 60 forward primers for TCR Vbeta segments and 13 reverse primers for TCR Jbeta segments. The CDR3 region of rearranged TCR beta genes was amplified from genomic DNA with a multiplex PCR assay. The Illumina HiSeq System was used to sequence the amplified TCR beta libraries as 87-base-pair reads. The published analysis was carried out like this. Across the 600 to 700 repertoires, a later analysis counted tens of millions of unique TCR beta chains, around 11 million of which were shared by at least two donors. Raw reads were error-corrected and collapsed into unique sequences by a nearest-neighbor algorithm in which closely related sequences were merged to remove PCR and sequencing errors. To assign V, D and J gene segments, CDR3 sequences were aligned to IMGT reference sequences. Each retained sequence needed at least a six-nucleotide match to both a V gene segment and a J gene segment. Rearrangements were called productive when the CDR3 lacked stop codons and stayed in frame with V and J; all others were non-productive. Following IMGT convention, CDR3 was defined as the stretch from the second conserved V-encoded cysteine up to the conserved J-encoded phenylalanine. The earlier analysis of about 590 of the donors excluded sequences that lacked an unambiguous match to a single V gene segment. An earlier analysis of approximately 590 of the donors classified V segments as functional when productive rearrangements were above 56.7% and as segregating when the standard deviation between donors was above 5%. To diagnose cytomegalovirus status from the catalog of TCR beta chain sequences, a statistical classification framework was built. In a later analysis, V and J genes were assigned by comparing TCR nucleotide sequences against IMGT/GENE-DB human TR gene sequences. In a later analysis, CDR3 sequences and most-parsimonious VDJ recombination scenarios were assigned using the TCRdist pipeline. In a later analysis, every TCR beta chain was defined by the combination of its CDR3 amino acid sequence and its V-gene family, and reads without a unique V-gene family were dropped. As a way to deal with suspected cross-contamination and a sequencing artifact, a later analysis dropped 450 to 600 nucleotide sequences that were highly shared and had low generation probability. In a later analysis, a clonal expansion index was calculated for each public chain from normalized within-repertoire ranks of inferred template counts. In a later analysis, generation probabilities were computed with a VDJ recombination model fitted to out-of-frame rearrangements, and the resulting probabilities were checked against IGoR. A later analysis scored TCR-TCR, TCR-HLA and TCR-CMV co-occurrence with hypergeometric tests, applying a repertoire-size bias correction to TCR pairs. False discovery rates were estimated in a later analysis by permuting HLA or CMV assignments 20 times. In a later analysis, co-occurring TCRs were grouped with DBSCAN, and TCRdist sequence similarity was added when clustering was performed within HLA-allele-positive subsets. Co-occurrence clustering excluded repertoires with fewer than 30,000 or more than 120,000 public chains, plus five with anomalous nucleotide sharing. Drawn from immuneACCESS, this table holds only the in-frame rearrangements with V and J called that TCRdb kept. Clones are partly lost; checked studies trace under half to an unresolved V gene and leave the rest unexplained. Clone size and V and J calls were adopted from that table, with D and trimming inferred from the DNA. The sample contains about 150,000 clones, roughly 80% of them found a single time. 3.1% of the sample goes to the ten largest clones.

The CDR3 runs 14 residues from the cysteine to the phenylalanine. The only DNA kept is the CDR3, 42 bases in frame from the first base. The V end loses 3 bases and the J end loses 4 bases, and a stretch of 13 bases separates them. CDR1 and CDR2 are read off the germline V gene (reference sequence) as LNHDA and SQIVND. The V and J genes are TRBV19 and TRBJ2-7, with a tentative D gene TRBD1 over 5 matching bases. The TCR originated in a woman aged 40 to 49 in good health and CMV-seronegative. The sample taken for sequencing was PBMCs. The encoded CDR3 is CASSIRVFGYEQYF. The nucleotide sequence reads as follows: TGTGCCAGTAGTATCAGGGTATTTGGTTACGAGCAGTACTTC.